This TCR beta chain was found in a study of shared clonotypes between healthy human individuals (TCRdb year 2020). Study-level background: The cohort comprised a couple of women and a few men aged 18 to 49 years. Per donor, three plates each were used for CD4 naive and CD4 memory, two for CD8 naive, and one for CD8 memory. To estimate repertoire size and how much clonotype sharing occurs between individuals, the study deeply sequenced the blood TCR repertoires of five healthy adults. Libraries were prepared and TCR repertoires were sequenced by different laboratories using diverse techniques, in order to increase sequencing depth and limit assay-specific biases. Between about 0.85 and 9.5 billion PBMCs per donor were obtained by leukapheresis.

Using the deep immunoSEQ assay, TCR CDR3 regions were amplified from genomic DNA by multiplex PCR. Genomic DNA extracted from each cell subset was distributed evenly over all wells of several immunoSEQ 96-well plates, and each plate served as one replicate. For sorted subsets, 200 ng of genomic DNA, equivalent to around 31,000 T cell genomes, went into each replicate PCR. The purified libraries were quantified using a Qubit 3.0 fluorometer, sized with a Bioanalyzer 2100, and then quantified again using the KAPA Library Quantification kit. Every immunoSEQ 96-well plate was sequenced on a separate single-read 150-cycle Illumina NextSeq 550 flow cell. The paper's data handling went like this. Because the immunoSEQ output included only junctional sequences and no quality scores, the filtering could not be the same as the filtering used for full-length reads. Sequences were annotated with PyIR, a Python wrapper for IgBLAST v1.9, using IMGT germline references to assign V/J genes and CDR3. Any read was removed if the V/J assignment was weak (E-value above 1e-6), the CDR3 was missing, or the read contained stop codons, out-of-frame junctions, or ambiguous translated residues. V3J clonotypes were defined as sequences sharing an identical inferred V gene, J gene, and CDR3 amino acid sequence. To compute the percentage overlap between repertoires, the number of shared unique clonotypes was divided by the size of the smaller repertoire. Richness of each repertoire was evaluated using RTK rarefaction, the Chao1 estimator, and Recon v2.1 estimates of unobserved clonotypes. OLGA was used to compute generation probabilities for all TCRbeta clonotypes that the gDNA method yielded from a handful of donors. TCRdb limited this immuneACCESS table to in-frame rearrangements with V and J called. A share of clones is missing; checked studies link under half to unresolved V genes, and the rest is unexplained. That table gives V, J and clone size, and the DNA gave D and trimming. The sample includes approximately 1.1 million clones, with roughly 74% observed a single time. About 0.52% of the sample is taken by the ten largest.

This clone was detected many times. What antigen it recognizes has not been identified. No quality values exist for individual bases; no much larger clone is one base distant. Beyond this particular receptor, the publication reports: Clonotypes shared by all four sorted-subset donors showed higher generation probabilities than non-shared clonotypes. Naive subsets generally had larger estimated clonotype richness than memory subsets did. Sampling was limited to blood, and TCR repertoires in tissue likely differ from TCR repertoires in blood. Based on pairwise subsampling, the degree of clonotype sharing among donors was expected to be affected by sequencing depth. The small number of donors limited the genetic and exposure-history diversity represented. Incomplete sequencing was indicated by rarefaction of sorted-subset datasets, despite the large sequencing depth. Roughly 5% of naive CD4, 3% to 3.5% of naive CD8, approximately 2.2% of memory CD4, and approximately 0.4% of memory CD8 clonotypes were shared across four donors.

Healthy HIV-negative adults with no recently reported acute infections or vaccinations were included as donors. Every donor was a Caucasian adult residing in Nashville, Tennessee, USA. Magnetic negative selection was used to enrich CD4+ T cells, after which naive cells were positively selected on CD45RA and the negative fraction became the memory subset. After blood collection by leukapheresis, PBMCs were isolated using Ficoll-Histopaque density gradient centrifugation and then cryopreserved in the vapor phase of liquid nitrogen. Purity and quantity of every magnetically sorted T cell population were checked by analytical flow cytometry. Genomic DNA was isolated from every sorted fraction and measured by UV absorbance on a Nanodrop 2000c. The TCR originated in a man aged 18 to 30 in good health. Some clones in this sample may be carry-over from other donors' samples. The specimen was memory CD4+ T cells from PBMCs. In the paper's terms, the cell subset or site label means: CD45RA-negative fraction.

The CDR3 sequence is CASSLVSGGPTGANVLTF. The bases are TGCGCCAGCAGCTTGGTCTCGGGAGGGCCGACTGGGGCCAACGTCCTGACTTTC. The sequence is built from TRBV5-1 and TRBJ2-6; 8 bases in between match TRBD2. As encoded in the germline V gene, CDR1 is SGHRS while CDR2 is YFSETQ. Its CDR3 holds 18 amino acids, cysteine through phenylalanine. Solely the CDR3 DNA is kept, with 54 bases framed from the first base. The germline V end is reduced by 0 bases and the J end by 2 bases; junction bases left unmatched: 7.